This T cell receptor beta chain was documented in a study of radiotherapy plus CTLA-4 blockade in lung cancer. The wider study: There were objective responses in 18% of patients, and 31% had disease control.

Germline CDR1 reads MNHEY; CDR2 reads SMNVEV (reference sequence). V lost 3 bases to trimming and J lost 0 bases, with 11 bases between them. The CDR3 totals 15 residues. Here immunoSEQ multiplex PCR was the method, and the copy in TCRdb shows in-frame clones only, minus some. The data hold roughly 120,000 clones, with approximately 80% observed a single time. The receptor comes from a human donor with non-small cell lung cancer who had a partial response to radiotherapy plus ipilimumab. V is TRBV27 and J is TRBJ1-1, with TRBD1 as a possible D gene (6 bases). The sample in question was peripheral blood, obtained from a patient treated with radiotherapy plus ipilimumab. The CDR3 DNA reads TGTGCCAGCAGTTTTGGGCAGGGGATGAACACTGAAGCTTTCTTT. Protein sequence: CASSFGQGMNTEAFF.